This TCR beta chain was found in a study of blood T cells in healthy people across ages. A word on this clonotype: The junction departs from the called germline gene at one end, perhaps through a read error.

Per the germline V gene, CDR1 is SGHTA and CDR2 is FQGNSA. The CDR3 spans 15 residues. Alongside a J-beta primer mix, a sample-barcoded 5' primer served in a second PCR lasting roughly 7 to 12 cycles. TCRdb analysed the 5' RACE reads with MiXCR anew, one entry per CDR3 protein. The data show over a million distinct CDR3 sequences, roughly 45% seen once. This clonotype originated in a woman aged 60-75 years in good health. Sequencing used blood. The rearrangement joins TRBV7-2 to TRBJ2-3, with TRBD1 as a possible D gene (6 bases). The CDR3 region is CANSPAMGATDTQYF. The CDR3, as DNA: TGTGCCAACAGCCCCGCGATGGGGGCCACAGATACGCAGTATTTT.